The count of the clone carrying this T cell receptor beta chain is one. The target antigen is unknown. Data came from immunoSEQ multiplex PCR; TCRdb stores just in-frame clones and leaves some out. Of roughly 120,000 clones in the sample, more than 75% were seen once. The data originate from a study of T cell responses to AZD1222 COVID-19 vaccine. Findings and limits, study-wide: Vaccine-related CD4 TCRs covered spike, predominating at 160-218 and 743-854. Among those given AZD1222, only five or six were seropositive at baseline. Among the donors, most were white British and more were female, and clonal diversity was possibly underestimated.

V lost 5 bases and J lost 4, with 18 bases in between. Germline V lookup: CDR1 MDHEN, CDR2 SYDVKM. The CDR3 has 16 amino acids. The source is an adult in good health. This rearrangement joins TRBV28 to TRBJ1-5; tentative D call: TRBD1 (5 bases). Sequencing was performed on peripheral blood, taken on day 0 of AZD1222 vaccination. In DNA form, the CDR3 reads TGTGCCAGCAGTACCCCCCCGCAGGGCCGGAATCAGCCCCAGCATTTT. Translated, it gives CASSTPPQGRNQPQHF.